This T cell receptor beta chain appears in the sequencing data of a study of neurological immune-mediated disorders. This clonotype was counted ten times or more. TCRdb itself ran the 5' RACE reads through MiXCR, one entry per CDR3 protein. The table has under 75,000 distinct CDR3 sequences, more than 4.5% seen once. Germline V gives CDR1 SGHRS, CDR2 YFSETQ. The junction had 3 bases not matched to a gene; V was cut back by 4 bases and J by 0 bases. This CDR3 is built from 14 residues. This chain uses TRBV5-1 with TRBJ2-5, with 7 bases that match TRBD1. The TCR sequence derives from a human donor with multiple sclerosis. The donor label of this sample is uncertain. The specimen was PBMCs. The CDR3 here is CASSRGQYQETQYF. The CDR3 nucleotides read TGCGCCAGCAGCCGGGGACAGTACCAAGAGACCCAGTACTTC. Using reference TRBV5-1 and TRBJ2-5 for the parts outside the CDR3, the full variable domain is KAGVTQTPRYLIKTRGQQVTLSCSPISGHRSVSWYQQTPGQGLQFLFEYFSETQRNKGNFPGRFSGRQFSNSRSEMNVSTLELGDSALYLCASSRGQYQETQYFGPGTRLLVL.